The subject of this entry is one TCR beta chain. Its antigen is still unknown. This entry is derived from a study of identical twins. After removal of 4 bases from V and 6 bases from J, the junction contained 10 bases not matched to a gene. The CDR3 loop spans 16 amino acids. Germline CDR1 KGHDR, CDR2 SFDVKD. MiXCR, run by TCRdb on the 5' RACE reads, gives a single entry per CDR3 protein. Counted here are more than 1.5 million distinct CDR3 sequences, 25% to 35% occurring once; the ten biggest clones make up 0.25% to 0.3%. Findings and caveats of the study: Models underestimated out-of-frame TCR alpha sharing in monozygotic twins.

The source material was cord blood. This receptor was obtained from a newborn girl in good health. The gene calls are TRBV24-1 and TRBJ2-3, with 9 bases aligning to TRBD2. Written as DNA, the CDR3 is TGTGCCACCAGTGACTCGAAGCGGGGGGTGCGGGATACGCAGTATTTT. Protein sequence: CATSDSKRGVRDTQYF.